These 16 T cell receptor beta chains originate from one sample sequenced in a study of shared clonotypes between healthy human individuals. The protocol was immunoSEQ multiplex PCR, while the TCRdb copy is restricted to in-frame clones and leaves out a portion. This sample has about 680,000 clones, with around 73% found just once. Specimen: memory CD4+ T cells sorted from blood. Subset specified: CD45RA-negative fraction. The receptor source for this set is a woman in her 30s in good health.

V gene TRBV4-1 combines with J gene TRBJ1-1; no clear D gene. The length of the CDR3 is 14 residues. Germline V gives CDR1 MGHRA, CDR2 YSYEKL. Trimming removed 4 bases at V and 4 bases at J, with 13 bases between. CDR3 sequence reads: CASSPTSGVTEAFF. DNA of the CDR3: TGCGCCAGCAGCCCCACCTCGGGTGTCACTGAAGCTTTCTTT.

CDR3 in amino acids: CASSYYGGRTDTQYF. In nucleotides, the CDR3 is TGTGCCAGCAGTTACTACGGAGGACGCACAGATACGCAGTATTTT. The rearrangement joins TRBV6-5 to TRBJ2-3; possibly TRBD2 for D (5 bases). The germline V gene encodes CDR1 MNHEY and CDR2 SVGAGI. The CDR3 has 15 amino acids. Trimming took off 1 base at V and 1 base at J, with 9 bases between the two ends.

J is TRBJ2-2 and V is TRBV6-6; 7 bases line up with TRBD1. The germline gives CDR1 MNHNY, CDR2 SVGAGI (reference sequence). Germline trimming cut 10 bases from V and 2 bases from J; bases unmatched to any gene: 4. The CDR3 is 13 amino acids. This CDR3 reads CATGTANTGELFF. CDR3 bases: TGTGCCACCGGGACAGCAAACACCGGGGAGCTGTTTTTT.

This chain links TRBV6-5 with TRBJ2-2, with D possibly being TRBD1 or TRBD2 (5 bases each). Trimming shortened V by 2 bases and J by 5 bases, and 15 bases separated the two germline ends. Per the germline V gene, CDR1 is MNHEY and CDR2 is SVGAGI. The CDR3 covers 16 residues. DNA for the CDR3: TGTGCCAGCAGTTACGGGGGAACCTTAGGGACCGGGGAGCTGTTTTTT. Amino acid sequence: CASSYGGTLGTGELFF.

The chain combines TRBV25-1 with TRBJ2-1; D possibly matches TRBD1 or TRBD2 (5 bases each). Germline V gives CDR1 MGHDK, CDR2 SYGVNS. The V end was cut by 3 bases, the J end by 5 bases, with 11 bases between. The CDR3 is 14 residues long. The CDR3 sequence is CASSDGTQNNEQFF. CDR3 DNA sequence: TGTGCCAGCAGTGACGGGACCCAAAACAATGAGCAGTTCTTC.

The chain couples TRBV5-4 to TRBJ2-5; TRBD1 agrees at 7 bases. Per germline, CDR1 SGHNT and CDR2 YYREEE (reference sequence). With V trimmed by 4 bases and J by 5 bases, 11 bases remained unmatched. The CDR3 consists of 15 residues. Written as DNA, the CDR3 is TGTGCCAGCAGCGACAACAGGGGTTCGAGGGAGACCCAGTACTTC. Amino acids: CASSDNRGSRETQYF. Combining the CDR3 with reference TRBV5-4 and TRBJ2-5 gives the whole variable domain ETGVTQSPTHLIKTRGQQVTLRCSSQSGHNTVSWYQQALGQGPQFIFQYYREEENGRGNFPPRFSGLQFPNYSSELNVNALELDDSALYLCASSDNRGSRETQYFGPGTRLLVL.

This clone was detected once. The V call is TRBV5-6, the J call TRBJ1-1; D gene unclear. CDR1 and CDR2 (germline): SGHDT, YYEEEE. V lost 1 base, J lost 1 base, and 2 bases lay in between. The CDR3 has 12 residues. CDR3 DNA sequence: TGTGCCAGCAGCTTGTGGAACACTGAAGCTTTCTTT. Translation: CASSLWNTEAFF.

The V and J genes are TRBV7-9 and TRBJ2-3, with 8 bases matching TRBD1. V lost 5 bases and J lost 6; bases outside the gene matches: 7. This CDR3 is 14 amino acids long. Germline values: CDR1 SEHNR, CDR2 FQNEAQ (reference sequence). CDR3 sequence reads: CASSQAGGPDTQYF. The CDR3 bases are TGTGCCAGCAGCCAAGCAGGGGGCCCGGATACGCAGTATTTT.

This chain uses TRBV27 with TRBJ2-1; no definite D call. Looked up from germline, CDR1 is MNHEY and CDR2 is SMNVEV (reference sequence). Trimming left V 2 bases short and J 2 bases short, with 10 bases between. CDR3 size: 15 residues. The CDR3: CASSLTRAPYNEQFF. The CDR3 region has the DNA TGTGCCAGCAGTTTAACCCGGGCTCCCTACAATGAGCAGTTCTTC.

Only one count was recorded for this clone. CDR3 DNA: TGTGCCAGCTCAAAGGACAGCGGCAATCAGCCCCAGCATTTT. It codes for CASSKDSGNQPQHF. V is TRBV18 and J is TRBJ1-5; TRBD1 is a possible D gene (6 bases). The CDR3 runs 14 residues. Trimming removed 5 bases from V and 2 bases from J, with 10 bases in between. CDR1 and CDR2 (germline): KGHSH, LQKENI.

The V and J genes are TRBV30 and TRBJ2-3; 7 bases match TRBD2. The CDR3 is 15 amino acids. Germline V CDR1 and CDR2: GTSNPN, SVGIG (reference sequence). The V and J ends lost 6 bases and 3 bases, in that order; junction bases with no gene match: 12. This chain's CDR3 is CACTNLRTRTDTQYF. As DNA, the CDR3 is TGTGCCTGTACCAACCTCAGGACTAGAACAGATACGCAGTATTTT.

CDR3 sequence (DNA): TGTGCCAGCAGATCACACGGACAGGGTGACTACGAGCAGTACTTC. Amino acids: CASRSHGQGDYEQYF. This sequence joins TRBV28 and TRBJ2-7; 8 bases match TRBD1. Trimming cost V 6 bases and J 3 bases; bases outside gene matches: 10. The germline V gene has CDR1 MDHEN and CDR2 SYDVKM. This CDR3 comprises 15 residues.

This clone was seen ten or more times. The V call is TRBV7-2, the J call TRBJ2-7; D call uncertain. Looked up from germline, CDR1 is SGHTA and CDR2 is FQGNSA. The CDR3 has 14 residues. V gave up 5 bases and J gave up 0 bases, with 11 bases separating them. The CDR3 coding sequence is TGTGCCAGCAGCCGAGGCGGAAGCTCCTACGAGCAGTACTTC. Translation: CASSRGGSSYEQYF.

The chain employs TRBV7-9 and TRBJ1-2; no reliable D call. This CDR3 spans 11 amino acids. The germline CDR1 and CDR2 sequences are SEHNR and FQNEAQ (reference sequence). The V end lost 2 bases, the J end lost 8 bases, and 6 bases lay between the germline ends. The CDR3 loop reads CASSLILGYTF. The DNA of the CDR3 is TGTGCCAGCAGCTTAATACTAGGCTACACCTTC.

The CDR3 loop reads CASSLVMSSGNTIYF. The CDR3 coding sequence is TGTGCCAGCAGCTTAGTAATGAGCTCTGGAAACACCATATATTTT. This chain links TRBV7-9 with TRBJ1-3; no definite D call. V lost 1 base to trimming and J lost 0 bases, with 7 bases between them. Looked up from germline, CDR1 is SEHNR and CDR2 is FQNEAQ (reference sequence). CDR3 length equals 15 residues.

This rearrangement joins TRBV5-1 to TRBJ1-2, with 9 bases matching TRBD1. This CDR3 is 17 amino acids long. The germline V gene encodes CDR1 SGHRS and CDR2 YFSETQ. Germline trimming cut 3 bases from V and 2 bases from J; bases unmatched to any gene: 11. Written as DNA, the CDR3 is TGCGCCAGCAGCTGGAGCCAAAGGACAGGGGAGAACTATGGCTACACCTTC. Its translation is CASSWSQRTGENYGYTF.